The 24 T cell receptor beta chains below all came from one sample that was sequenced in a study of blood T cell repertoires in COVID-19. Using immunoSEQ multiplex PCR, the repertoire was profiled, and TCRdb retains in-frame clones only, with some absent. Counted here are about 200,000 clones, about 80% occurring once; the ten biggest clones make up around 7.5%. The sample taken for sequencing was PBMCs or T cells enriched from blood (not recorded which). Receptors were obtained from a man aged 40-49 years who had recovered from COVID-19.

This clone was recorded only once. CDR3 protein: CASSVSSGGYQETQYF. The DNA of the CDR3 is TGTGCCAGCAGCGTATCCAGCGGGGGGTACCAAGAGACCCAGTACTTC. V is TRBV9 and J is TRBJ2-5, with 9 bases aligning to TRBD2. The CDR3 has 16 residues. Germline V gene lookup returns CDR1 SGDLS and CDR2 YYNGEE. V lost 1 base to trimming and J lost 0 bases; unmatched junction nucleotides: 4.

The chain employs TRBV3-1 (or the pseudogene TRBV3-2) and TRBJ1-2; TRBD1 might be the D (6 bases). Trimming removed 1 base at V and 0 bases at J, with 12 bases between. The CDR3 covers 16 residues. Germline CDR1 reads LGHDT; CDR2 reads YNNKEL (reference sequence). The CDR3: CASSQAWTETNYGYTF. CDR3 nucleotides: TGTGCCAGCAGCCAAGCCTGGACAGAGACTAACTATGGCTACACCTTC.

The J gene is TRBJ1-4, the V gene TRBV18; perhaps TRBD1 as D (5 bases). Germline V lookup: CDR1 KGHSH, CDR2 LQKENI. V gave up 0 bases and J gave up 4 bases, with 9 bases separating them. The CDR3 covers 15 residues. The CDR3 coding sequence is TGTGCCAGCTCACCACCGGGGGGATTTAATGAAAAACTGTTTTTT. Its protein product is CASSPPGGFNEKLFF. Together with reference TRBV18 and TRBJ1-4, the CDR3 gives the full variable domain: NAGVMQNPRHLVRRRGQEARLRCSPMKGHSHVYWYRQLPEEGLKFMVYLQKENIIDESGMPKERFSAEFPKEGPSILRIQQVVRGDSAAYFCASSPPGGFNEKLFFGSGTQLSVL.

The CDR3 loop reads CASSSLAAGGTFDTQYF. CDR3 DNA: TGTGCCAGCAGTTCTTTGGCGGCGGGGGGGACGTTTGATACGCAGTATTTT. The rearrangement joins TRBV27 to TRBJ2-3; the match to TRBD2 covers 9 bases. The CDR3 runs to 17 residues. Trimming removed 4 bases from V and 6 bases from J; junction bases left unmatched: 14. The germline V gene encodes CDR1 MNHEY and CDR2 SMNVEV (reference sequence).

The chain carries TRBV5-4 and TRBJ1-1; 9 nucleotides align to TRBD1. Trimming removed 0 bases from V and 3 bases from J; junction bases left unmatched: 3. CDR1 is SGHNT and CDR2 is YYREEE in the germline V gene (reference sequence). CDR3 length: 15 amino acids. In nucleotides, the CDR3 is TGTGCCAGCAGCTTGGCACAGGGGGCTGACACTGAAGCTTTCTTT. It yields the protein CASSLAQGADTEAFF.

CDR3 DNA: TGTGCCAGCAGTGAAGGGGGACAGTACCAGCATTTT. Protein sequence: CASSEGGQYQHF. This sequence joins TRBV6-1 and TRBJ1-5, with TRBD1 matching 7 bases. Unmatched junction bases numbered 3, after V lost 1 base and J lost 12 bases. The CDR3 covers 12 residues. Looked up from germline, CDR1 is MNHNS and CDR2 is SASEGT.

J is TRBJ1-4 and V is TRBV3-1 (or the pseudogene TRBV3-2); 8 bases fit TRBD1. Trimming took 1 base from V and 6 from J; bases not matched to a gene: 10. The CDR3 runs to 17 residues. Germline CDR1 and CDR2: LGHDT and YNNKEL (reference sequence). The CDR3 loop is CASSQGWGQVRHEKLFF. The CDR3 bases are TGTGCCAGCAGCCAAGGTTGGGGACAGGTGCGCCATGAAAAACTGTTTTTT.

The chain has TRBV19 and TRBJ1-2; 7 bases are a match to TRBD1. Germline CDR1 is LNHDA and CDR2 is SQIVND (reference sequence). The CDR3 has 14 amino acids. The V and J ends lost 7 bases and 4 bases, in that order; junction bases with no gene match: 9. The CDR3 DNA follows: TGTGCCAGTACCACCCCGGGACAGACCTATGGCTACACCTTC. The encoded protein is CASTTPGQTYGYTF.

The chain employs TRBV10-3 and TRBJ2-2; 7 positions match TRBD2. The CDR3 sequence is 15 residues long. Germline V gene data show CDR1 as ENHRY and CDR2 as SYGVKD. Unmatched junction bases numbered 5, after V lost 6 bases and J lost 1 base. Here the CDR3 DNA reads TGTGCCATCAGCCGGGAGGCAGGGAACACCGGGGAGCTGTTTTTT. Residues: CAISREAGNTGELFF.

CDR3 DNA: TGTGCCAGCACCGGGACAGGGGCTACCCCGGAAGCTTTCTTT. This gives the protein CASTGTGATPEAFF. The chain uses TRBV5-4 and TRBJ1-1; 10 nucleotides align to TRBD1. The ends lost 6 bases at V and 8 bases at J; junction bases unmatched: 10. This CDR3 region has 14 residues. Germline CDR1 and CDR2: SGHNT and YYREEE (reference sequence).

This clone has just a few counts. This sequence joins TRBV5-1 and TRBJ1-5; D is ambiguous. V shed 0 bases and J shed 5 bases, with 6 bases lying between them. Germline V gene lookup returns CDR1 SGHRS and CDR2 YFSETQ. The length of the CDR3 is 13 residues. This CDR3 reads CASSLDGHQPQHF. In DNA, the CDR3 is TGCGCCAGCAGCTTGGATGGGCATCAGCCCCAGCATTTT.

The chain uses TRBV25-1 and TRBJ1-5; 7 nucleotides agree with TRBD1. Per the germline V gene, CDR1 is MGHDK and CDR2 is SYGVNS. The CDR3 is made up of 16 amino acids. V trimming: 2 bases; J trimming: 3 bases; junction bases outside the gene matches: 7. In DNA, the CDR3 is TGTGCCAGCAGTGAAAAGGGCAGGGGGGACAATCAGCCCCAGCATTTT. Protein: CASSEKGRGDNQPQHF.

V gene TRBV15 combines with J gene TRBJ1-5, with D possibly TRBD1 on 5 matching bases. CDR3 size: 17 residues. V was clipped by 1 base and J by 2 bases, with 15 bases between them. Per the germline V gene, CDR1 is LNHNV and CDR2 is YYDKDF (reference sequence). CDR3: CATSRGPEAGGNQPQHF. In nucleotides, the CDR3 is TGTGCCACCAGCAGAGGCCCGGAGGCGGGGGGCAATCAGCCCCAGCATTTT.

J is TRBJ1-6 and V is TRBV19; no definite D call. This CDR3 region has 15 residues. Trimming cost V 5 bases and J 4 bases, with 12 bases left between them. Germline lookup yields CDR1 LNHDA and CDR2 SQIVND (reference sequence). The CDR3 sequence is CASSPREQYNSPLHF. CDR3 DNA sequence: TGTGCCAGTAGTCCCCGGGAACAGTATAATTCACCCCTCCACTTT.

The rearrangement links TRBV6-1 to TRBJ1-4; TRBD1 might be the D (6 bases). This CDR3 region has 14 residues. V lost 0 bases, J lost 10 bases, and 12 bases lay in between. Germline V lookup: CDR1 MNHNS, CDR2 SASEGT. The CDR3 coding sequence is TGTGCCAGCAGTGAAGCGAACAGGGCGGGAAAACTGTTTTTT. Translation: CASSEANRAGKLFF.

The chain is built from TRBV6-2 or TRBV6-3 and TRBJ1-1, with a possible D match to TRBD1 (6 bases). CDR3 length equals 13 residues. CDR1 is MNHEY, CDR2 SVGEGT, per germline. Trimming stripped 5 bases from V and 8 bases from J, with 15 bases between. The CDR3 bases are TGTGCCAGCAGTAGAACAGGGATGGGGGAAGCTTTCTTT. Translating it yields CASSRTGMGEAFF.

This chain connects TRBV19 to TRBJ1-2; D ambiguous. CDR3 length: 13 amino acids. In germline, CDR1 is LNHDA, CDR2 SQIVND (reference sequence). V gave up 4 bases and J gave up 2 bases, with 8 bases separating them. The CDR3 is CASSTGPNYGYTF. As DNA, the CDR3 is TGTGCCAGTAGTACCGGTCCCAACTATGGCTACACCTTC.

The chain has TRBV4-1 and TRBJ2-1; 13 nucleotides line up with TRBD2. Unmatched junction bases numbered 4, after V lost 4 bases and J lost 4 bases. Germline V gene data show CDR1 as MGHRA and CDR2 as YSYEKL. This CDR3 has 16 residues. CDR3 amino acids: CASSRILAGGYNEQFF. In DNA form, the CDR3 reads TGCGCCAGCAGCCGCATACTAGCGGGGGGGTACAATGAGCAGTTCTTC.

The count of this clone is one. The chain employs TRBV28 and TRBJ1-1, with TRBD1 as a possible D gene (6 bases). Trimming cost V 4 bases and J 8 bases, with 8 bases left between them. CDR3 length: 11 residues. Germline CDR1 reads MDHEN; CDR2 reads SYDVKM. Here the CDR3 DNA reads TGTGCCAGCAGTTGGGGGACAGAAGCTTTCTTT. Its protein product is CASSWGTEAFF.

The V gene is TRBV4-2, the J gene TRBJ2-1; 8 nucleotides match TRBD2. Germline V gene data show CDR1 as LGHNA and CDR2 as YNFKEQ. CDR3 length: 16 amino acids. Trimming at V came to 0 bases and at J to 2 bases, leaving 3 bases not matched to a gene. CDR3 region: CASSQEPAGAYNEQFF. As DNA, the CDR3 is TGTGCCAGCAGCCAAGAACCAGCGGGGGCCTACAATGAGCAGTTCTTC.

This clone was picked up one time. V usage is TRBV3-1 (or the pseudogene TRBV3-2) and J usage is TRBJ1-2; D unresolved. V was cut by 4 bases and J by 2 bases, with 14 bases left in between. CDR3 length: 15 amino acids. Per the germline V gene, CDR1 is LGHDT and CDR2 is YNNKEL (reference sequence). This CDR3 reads CASSPYSATNYGYTF. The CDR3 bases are TGTGCCAGCAGCCCCTATTCGGCGACAAACTATGGCTACACCTTC.

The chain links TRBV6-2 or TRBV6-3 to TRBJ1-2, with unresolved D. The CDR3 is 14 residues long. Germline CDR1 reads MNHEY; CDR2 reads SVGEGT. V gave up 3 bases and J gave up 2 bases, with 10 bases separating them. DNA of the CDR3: TGTGCCAGCAGTTATTTGAGCGGGAACTATGGCTACACCTTC. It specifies CASSYLSGNYGYTF.

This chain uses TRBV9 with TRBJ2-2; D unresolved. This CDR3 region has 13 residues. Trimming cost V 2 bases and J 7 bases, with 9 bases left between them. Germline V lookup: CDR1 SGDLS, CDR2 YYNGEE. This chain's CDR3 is CASSVDGVGELFF. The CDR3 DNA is TGTGCCAGCAGCGTCGACGGAGTCGGGGAGCTGTTTTTT.

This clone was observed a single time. CDR3 nucleotide sequence: TGCGCCAGCAGCCCCGGGGGTAGCGGGGCGGTGGGGACCGGGGAGCTGTTTTTT. Protein product: CASSPGGSGAVGTGELFF. The chain joins TRBV4-1 to TRBJ2-2, with 8 bases identical to TRBD2. Germline assignment: CDR1 MGHRA and CDR2 YSYEKL. The V gene end was trimmed by 4 bases and the J gene end by 5 bases; junction bases not matched to a gene: 15. This CDR3 region has 18 residues.